This T cell receptor (beta chain) stems from a study of blood T cell repertoires in COVID-19. The CDR3 loop spans 13 amino acids. Unmatched junction bases numbered 7, after V lost 5 bases and J lost 7 bases. Germline V gives CDR1 MNHEY, CDR2 SVGAGI. This clone was seen more than once but under ten times. TCRdb keeps only in-frame clones here, not all; method: immunoSEQ multiplex PCR. The sample lists 250,000 to 300,000 clones; more than 70% were seen once. The TCR sequence derives from a man older than 75 with acute or convalescent COVID-19. The sequenced sample consisted of peripheral blood. The chain couples TRBV6-5 to TRBJ2-7; 8 bases align to TRBD2. DNA of the CDR3: TGTGCCAGCAGTACGACGGGAGGGGGGGAGCAGTACTTC. Its protein product is CASSTTGGGEQYF.